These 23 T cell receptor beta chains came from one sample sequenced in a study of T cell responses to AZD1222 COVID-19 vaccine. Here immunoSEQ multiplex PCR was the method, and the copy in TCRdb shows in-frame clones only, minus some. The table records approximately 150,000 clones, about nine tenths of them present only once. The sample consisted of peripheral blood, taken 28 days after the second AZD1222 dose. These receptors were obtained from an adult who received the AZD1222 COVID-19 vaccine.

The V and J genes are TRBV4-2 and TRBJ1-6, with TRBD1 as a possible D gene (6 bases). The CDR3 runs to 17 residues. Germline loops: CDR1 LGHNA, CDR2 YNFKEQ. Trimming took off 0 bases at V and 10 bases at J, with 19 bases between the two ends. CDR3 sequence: CASSQDYRAQGISPLHF. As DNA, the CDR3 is TGTGCCAGCAGCCAAGATTACCGCGCCCAGGGGATCTCACCCCTCCACTTT.

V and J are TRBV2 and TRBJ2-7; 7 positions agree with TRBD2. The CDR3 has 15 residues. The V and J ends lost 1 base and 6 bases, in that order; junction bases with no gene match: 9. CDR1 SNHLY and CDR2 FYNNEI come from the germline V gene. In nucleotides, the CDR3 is TGTGCCAGCAGTGAAGGGGAGCGGGGTAGGGGCGAGCAGTACTTC. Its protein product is CASSEGERGRGEQYF.

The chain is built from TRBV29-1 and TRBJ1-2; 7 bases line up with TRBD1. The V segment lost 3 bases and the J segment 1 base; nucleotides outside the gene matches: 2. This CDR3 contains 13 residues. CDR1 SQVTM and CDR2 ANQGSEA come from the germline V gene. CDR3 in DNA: TGCAGCGTTGACCGGGACAGTAACTATGGCTACACCTTC. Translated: CSVDRDSNYGYTF.

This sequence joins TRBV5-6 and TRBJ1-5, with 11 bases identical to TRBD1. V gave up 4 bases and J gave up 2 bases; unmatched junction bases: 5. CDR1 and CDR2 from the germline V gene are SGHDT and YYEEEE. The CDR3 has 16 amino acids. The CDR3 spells CASSRTGGAGNQPQHF. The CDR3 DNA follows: TGTGCCAGCAGCCGGACAGGGGGCGCCGGCAATCAGCCCCAGCATTTT.

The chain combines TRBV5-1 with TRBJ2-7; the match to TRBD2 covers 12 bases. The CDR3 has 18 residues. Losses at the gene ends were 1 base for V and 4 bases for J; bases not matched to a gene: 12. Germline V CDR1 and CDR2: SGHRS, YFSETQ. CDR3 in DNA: TGCGCCAGCAGCTTGTCTCCCGCTAGCGGGGGGGCCTTGTACGAGCAGTACTTC. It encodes CASSLSPASGGALYEQYF.

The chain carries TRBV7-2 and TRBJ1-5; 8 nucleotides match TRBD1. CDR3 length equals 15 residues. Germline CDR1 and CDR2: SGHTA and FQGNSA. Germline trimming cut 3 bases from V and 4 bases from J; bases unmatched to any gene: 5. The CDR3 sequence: CASSLGHRGNQPQHF. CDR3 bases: TGTGCCAGCAGCTTGGGCCACAGGGGGAATCAGCCCCAGCATTTT.

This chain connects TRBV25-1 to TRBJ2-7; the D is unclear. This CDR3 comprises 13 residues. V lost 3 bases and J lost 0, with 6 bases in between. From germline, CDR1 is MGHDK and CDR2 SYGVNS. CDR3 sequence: CASSDQVSYEQYF. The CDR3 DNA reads TGTGCCAGCAGTGACCAGGTCTCCTACGAGCAGTACTTC.

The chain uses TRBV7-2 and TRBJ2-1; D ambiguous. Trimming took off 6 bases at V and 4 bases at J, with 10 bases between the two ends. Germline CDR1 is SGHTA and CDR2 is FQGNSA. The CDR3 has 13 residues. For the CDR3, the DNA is TGTGCCAGCAGTTCTCTAGGTTACAATGAGCAGTTCTTC. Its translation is CASSSLGYNEQFF.

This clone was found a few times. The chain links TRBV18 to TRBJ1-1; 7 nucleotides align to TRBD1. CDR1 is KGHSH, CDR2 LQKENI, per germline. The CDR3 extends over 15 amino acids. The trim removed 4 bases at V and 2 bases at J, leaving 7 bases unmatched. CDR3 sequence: CASSLTGQPNTEAFF. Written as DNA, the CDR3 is TGTGCCAGCTCACTCACGGGACAGCCTAACACTGAAGCTTTCTTT. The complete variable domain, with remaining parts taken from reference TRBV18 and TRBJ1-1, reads NAGVMQNPRHLVRRRGQEARLRCSPMKGHSHVYWYRQLPEEGLKFMVYLQKENIIDESGMPKERFSAEFPKEGPSILRIQQVVRGDSAAYFCASSLTGQPNTEAFFGQGTRLTVV.

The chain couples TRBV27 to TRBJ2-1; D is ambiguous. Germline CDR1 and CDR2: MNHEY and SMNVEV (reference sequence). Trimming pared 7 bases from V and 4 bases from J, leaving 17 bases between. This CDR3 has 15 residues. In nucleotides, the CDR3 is TGTGCCAGCAACCCCCGGTCTTTTCCTTACAATGAGCAGTTCTTC. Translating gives CASNPRSFPYNEQFF.

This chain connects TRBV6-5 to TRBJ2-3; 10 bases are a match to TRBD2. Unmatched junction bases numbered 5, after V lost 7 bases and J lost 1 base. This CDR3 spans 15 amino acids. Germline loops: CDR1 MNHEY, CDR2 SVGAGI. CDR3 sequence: CASTRSGGGTDTQYF. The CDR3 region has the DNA TGTGCCAGCACCCGAAGCGGGGGGGGCACAGATACGCAGTATTTT.

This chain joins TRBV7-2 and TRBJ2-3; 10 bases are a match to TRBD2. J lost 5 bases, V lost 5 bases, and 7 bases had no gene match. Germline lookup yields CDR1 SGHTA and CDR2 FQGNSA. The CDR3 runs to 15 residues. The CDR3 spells CASSPTSGNGDTQYF. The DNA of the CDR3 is TGTGCCAGCAGCCCCACTAGCGGGAACGGAGATACGCAGTATTTT.

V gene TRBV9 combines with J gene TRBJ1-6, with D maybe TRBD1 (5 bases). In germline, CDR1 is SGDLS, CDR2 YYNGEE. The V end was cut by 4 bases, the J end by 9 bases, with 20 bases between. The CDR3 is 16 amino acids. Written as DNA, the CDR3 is TGTGCCAGCAGCTCCTCAAGGGGCGCGGGGCTTTCACCCCTCCACTTT. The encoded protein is CASSSSRGAGLSPLHF.

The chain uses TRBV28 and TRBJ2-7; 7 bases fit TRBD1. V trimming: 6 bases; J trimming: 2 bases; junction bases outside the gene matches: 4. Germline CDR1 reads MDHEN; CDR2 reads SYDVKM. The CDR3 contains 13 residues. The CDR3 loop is CASRPGQAYEQYF. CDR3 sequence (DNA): TGTGCCAGCAGACCAGGACAGGCCTACGAGCAGTACTTC.

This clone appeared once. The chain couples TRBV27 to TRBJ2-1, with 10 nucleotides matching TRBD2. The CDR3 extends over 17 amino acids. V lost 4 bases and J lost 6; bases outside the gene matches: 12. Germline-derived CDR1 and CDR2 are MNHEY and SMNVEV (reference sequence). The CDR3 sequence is CASSSLPRLAGPNEQFF. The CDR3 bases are TGTGCCAGCAGTTCCCTACCTAGACTAGCGGGCCCCAATGAGCAGTTCTTC.

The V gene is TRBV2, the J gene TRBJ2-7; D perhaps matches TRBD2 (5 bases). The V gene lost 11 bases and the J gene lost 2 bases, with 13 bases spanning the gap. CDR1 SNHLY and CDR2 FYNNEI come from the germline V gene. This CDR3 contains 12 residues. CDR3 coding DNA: TGTGCCGGTAGCGCCTCGGCCTACGAGCAGTACTTC. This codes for CAGSASAYEQYF. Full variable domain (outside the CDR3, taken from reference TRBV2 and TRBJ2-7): EPEVTQTPSHQVTQMGQEVILRCVPISNHLYFYWYRQILGQKVEFLVSFYNNEISEKSEIFDDQFSVERPDGSNFTLKIRSTKLEDSAMYFCAGSASAYEQYFGPGTRLTVT.

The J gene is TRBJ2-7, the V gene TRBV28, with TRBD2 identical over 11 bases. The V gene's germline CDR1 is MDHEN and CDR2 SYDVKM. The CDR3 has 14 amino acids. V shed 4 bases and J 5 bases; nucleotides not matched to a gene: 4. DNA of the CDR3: TGTGCCAGCAGTTCACTAGCGGGAGAGGACGAGCAGTACTTC. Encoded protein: CASSSLAGEDEQYF.

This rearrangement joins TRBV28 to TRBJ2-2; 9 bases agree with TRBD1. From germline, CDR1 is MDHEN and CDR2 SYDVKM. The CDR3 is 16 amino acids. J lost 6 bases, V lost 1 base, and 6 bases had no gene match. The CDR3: CASSLFGTGRSGELFF. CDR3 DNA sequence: TGTGCCAGCAGTTTATTTGGGACAGGGAGATCCGGGGAGCTGTTTTTT. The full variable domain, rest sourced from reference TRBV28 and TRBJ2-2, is DVKVTQSSRYLVKRTGEKVFLECVQDMDHENMFWYRQDPGLGLRLIYFSYDVKMKEKGDIPEGYSVSREKKERFSLILESASTNQTSMYLCASSLFGTGRSGELFFGEGSRLTVL.

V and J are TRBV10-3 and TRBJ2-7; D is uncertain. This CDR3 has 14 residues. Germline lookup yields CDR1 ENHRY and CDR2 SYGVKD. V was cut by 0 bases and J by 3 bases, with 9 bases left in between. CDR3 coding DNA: TGTGCCATCAGTGAGTCGAACAGATTCTACGAGCAGTACTTC. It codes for CAISESNRFYEQYF.

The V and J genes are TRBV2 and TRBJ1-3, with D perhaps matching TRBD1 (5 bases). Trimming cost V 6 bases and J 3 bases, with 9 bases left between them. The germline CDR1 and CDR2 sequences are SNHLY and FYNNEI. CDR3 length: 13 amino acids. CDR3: CASRMTVGNTIYF. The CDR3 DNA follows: TGTGCCAGCAGGATGACAGTTGGAAACACCATATATTTT.

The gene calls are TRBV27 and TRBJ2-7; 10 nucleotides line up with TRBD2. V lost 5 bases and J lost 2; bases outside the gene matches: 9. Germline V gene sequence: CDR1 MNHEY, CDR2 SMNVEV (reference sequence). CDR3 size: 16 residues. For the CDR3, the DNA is TGTGCCAGCAGTAACCGGCTAGCGGGGGCGACCTACGAGCAGTACTTC. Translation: CASSNRLAGATYEQYF.

CDR3 bases: TGTGCCAGCAGTCCCCCAGTCGGGACAACTGGGGCCAACGTCCTGACTTTC. It encodes CASSPPVGTTGANVLTF. The genes are TRBV27 and TRBJ2-6; D is perhaps TRBD1 (6 bases). Germline-derived CDR1 and CDR2 are MNHEY and SMNVEV (reference sequence). Trimming left V 5 bases short and J 2 bases short, with 16 bases between. The CDR3 covers 17 residues.

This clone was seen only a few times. CDR3 protein: CASSQESGAGEKLFF. The CDR3 bases are TGTGCCAGCAGCCAAGAATCCGGGGCAGGGGAAAAACTGTTTTTT. This chain links TRBV3-1 (or the pseudogene TRBV3-2) with TRBJ1-4, with D possibly matching TRBD1 (5 bases). V was pared by 0 bases and J by 8 bases, with 13 bases between. Looked up from germline, CDR1 is LGHDT and CDR2 is YNNKEL (reference sequence). The CDR3 contains 15 residues.